These T cell receptor beta chains were read from a single sample in a study of memory CD4+ T cells and cytomegalovirus serostatus. The method was immunoSEQ multiplex PCR; TCRdb's version includes in-frame clones alone and lacks a portion of them. Of some 45,000 clones in the sample, 60% to 80% were seen once. Sequencing used memory CD4+ T cells from blood. These receptor sequences come from an adult in good health and CMV-seropositive. Each CDR3 is given with its conserved first and last residue. The order of the fields is CDR3 length, V gene, clone size, J gene, D gene, CDR3 DNA, CDR3 protein. A D gene is named only where the DNA matches it firmly. Only part of the rows carry a size: once, few, many, or a class if the clone is expanded.

cdr3_length: 14; v_call: TRBV7-8; clone_size: NA; j_call: TRBJ2-5; d_call: NA; cdr3_nt: TGTGCCAGCAGCTTAGATGATCCAAAAGAGACCCAGTACTTC; cdr3_aa: CASSLDDPKETQYF
cdr3_length: 16; v_call: TRBV9; clone_size: NA; j_call: TRBJ2-1; d_call: TRBD2; cdr3_nt: TGTGCCAGCAGCGTAGTGAGTAGCGGGGGATACAATGAGCAGTTCTTC; cdr3_aa: CASSVVSSGGYNEQFF
cdr3_length: 14; v_call: TRBV19; clone_size: NA; j_call: TRBJ1-2; d_call: NA; cdr3_nt: TGTGCCAGTAGTGTTTCTCTCGACCCCTATGGCTACACCTTC; cdr3_aa: CASSVSLDPYGYTF
cdr3_length: 13; v_call: TRBV28; clone_size: NA; j_call: TRBJ1-4; d_call: NA; cdr3_nt: TGTGCCAACCAAGGAGGACCCCATGAAAAACTGTTTTTT; cdr3_aa: CANQGGPHEKLFF
cdr3_length: 15; v_call: TRBV2; clone_size: NA; j_call: TRBJ1-3; d_call: NA; cdr3_nt: TGTGCCAGCAGGGACCCCGGGGGAGCCGAGAACACCATATATTTT; cdr3_aa: CASRDPGGAENTIYF
cdr3_length: 14; v_call: TRBV2; clone_size: NA; j_call: TRBJ2-3; d_call: NA; cdr3_nt: TGTGCCAGCAGTGATCCATGGGCCCCAGATACGCAGTATTTT; cdr3_aa: CASSDPWAPDTQYF
cdr3_length: 16; v_call: TRBV4-2; clone_size: NA; j_call: TRBJ1-2; d_call: NA; cdr3_nt: TGTGCCAGCAGCCAAGATGATCGCGGGGCAGGGCGGGGCTACACCTTC; cdr3_aa: CASSQDDRGAGRGYTF
cdr3_length: 15; v_call: TRBV19; clone_size: NA; j_call: TRBJ1-5; d_call: TRBD1; cdr3_nt: TGTGCCAGTACCCGGGACAGGGAAACGGATCAGCCCCAGCATTTT; cdr3_aa: CASTRDRETDQPQHF
cdr3_length: 11; v_call: TRBV20-1; clone_size: once; j_call: TRBJ2-7; d_call: NA; cdr3_nt: TGCAGTGCTGGTAGTCAGGGACAGCAGTACTTC; cdr3_aa: CSAGSQGQQYF
cdr3_length: 10; v_call: TRBV29-1; clone_size: few; j_call: TRBJ1-2; d_call: NA; cdr3_nt: TGCAGCGTTGACGCGGGTGGCTACACCTTC; cdr3_aa: CSVDAGGYTF
cdr3_length: 13; v_call: TRBV5-6; clone_size: NA; j_call: TRBJ2-2; d_call: TRBD2; cdr3_nt: TGTGCCAGCAGACGACTAGCCTCCGGGGAGCTGTTTTTT; cdr3_aa: CASRRLASGELFF
cdr3_length: 11; v_call: TRBV7-9; clone_size: NA; j_call: TRBJ2-5; d_call: NA; cdr3_nt: TGTGCCAGCAGCTTAAAAGAGACCCAGTACTTC; cdr3_aa: CASSLKETQYF
cdr3_length: 14; v_call: TRBV5-8; clone_size: NA; j_call: TRBJ2-3; d_call: TRBD2; cdr3_nt: TGTGCCAGCAGCCTAGCGGGGGCCACAGATACGCAGTATTTT; cdr3_aa: CASSLAGATDTQYF
cdr3_length: 18; v_call: TRBV6-4; clone_size: NA; j_call: TRBJ2-1; d_call: NA; cdr3_nt: TGTGCCAGCAGTTCTCCCACCGGGGGAACCGGGACATCGATATTAAAGTTCTTC; cdr3_aa: CASSSPTGGTGTSILKFF